The rows below give T cell receptor beta chains drawn from one sample of a study of CD8 T cells in Susac syndrome. A single record per CDR3 protein comes from TCRdb applying MiXCR to the immunoSEQ multiplex PCR reads. The sample contains 160,000 or so distinct CDR3 sequences, roughly 94% of which appear only once. Sequencing was done on a sample of CD8+ T cells from PBMCs. All receptors come from a human donor with multiple sclerosis. Each CDR3 is given with its conserved first and last residue. D genes are given only for firm matches. Clone size is stated in some rows and not others, as once, few, many or a class when expanded.

.	TRBV29-1	TRBJ2-6	.	TGCAGCGTTGTTACCAACTCTGGGGCCAACGTCCTGACTTTC	CSVVTNSGANVLTF
.	TRBV15	TRBJ1-5	.	TGTGCCACCAGCAGAGACGGGACAAGCAATCAGCCCCAGCATTTT	CATSRDGTSNQPQHF
TRBD1	TRBV7-2	TRBJ2-4	.	TGTGCCAGCAGCTCAGAGGGGGCGCCCGCCAAAAACATTCAGTACTTC	CASSSEGAPAKNIQYF
.	TRBV30	TRBJ1-6	.	TGTGCCTGGATTAGACCTAGACGGAAGGGAGAATCACCCCTCCACTTT	CAWIRPRRKGESPLHF
TRBD1	TRBV27	TRBJ2-4	.	TGTGCCAGCAGGGTCGGGACAGGGAAAAACATTCAGTACTTC	CASRVGTGKNIQYF
TRBD2	TRBV19	TRBJ2-1	.	TGTGCCAGTAGTATCTCAGCGGGGGCCTACAATGAGCAGTTCTTC	CASSISAGAYNEQFF
.	TRBV29-1	TRBJ1-6	.	TGCAGCGTCCGGGCCGGGGGGAATTCACCCCTCCACTTT	CSVRAGGNSPLHF
.	TRBV4-3	TRBJ2-2	.	TGCGCCAGCAGCCAAGATGCCTCGGGGGGCGAGGACGGGGAGCTGTTTTTT	CASSQDASGGEDGELFF
TRBD1	TRBV4-3	TRBJ2-7	.	TGCGCCAGCAGCCGGACAGGGACAGCCTACGAGCAGTACTTC	CASSRTGTAYEQYF
.	TRBV4-3	TRBJ1-1	.	TGCGCCAGCAGCCAAGACGGGAACACTGAAGCTTTCTTT	CASSQDGNTEAFF
.	TRBV15	TRBJ1-1	.	TGTGCCACCAGCAGAGTTCAGGGTTACAACACTGAAGCTTTCTTT	CATSRVQGYNTEAFF
.	TRBV7-9	TRBJ1-4	.	TGTGCCAGCAGCCTGGCGACCGCGTCGCCTAATGAAAAACTGTTTTTT	CASSLATASPNEKLFF
.	TRBV29-1	TRBJ1-1	.	TGCAGCGTTTTCTACGTGGCAGGGCTGACTCTGAACACTGAAGCTTTCTTT	CSVFYVAGLTLNTEAFF
.	TRBV13	TRBJ1-1	.	TGTGCCAGCAGCTTAGGCCTTAGGGTCCTCGCTGAAGCTTTCTTT	CASSLGLRVLAEAFF
.	TRBV14	TRBJ2-5	.	TGTGCCAGCAGCCAAGTTGGGCCCAGCATTTCCCAAGAGACCCAGTACTTC	CASSQVGPSISQETQYF
.	TRBV15	TRBJ1-1	.	TGTGCCACCAGCAGCCCCGGACCTGAAGCTTTCTTT	CATSSPGPEAFF
TRBD1	TRBV20-1	TRBJ1-1	.	TGCAGTGCTAGAGGGCCCCAGGGGGCTGAAGCTTTCTTT	CSARGPQGAEAFF
.	TRBV7-8	TRBJ2-3	.	TGTGCCAGCAGCTTAGCGATCACAGAGGGCCCAAGGGGTACAGATACGCAGTATTTT	CASSLAITEGPRGTDTQYF
.	TRBV12-5	TRBJ2-7	.	TGTGCTAGTGGTTTGGTCCGCTACGAGCAGTACTTC	CASGLVRYEQYF
.	TRBV28	TRBJ1-5	few	TGTGCCAGCAGTCCGCTGGGGAATCAGCCCCAGCATTTT	CASSPLGNQPQHF
TRBD1	TRBV7-2	TRBJ2-7	once	TGTGCCAGCAGCTTAGGGGTCCGGGACAGAACCTACGAGCAGTACTTC	CASSLGVRDRTYEQYF
TRBD1	TRBV7-6	TRBJ2-7	.	TGTGCCAGCTCGACAGGGGAGGCCTACGAGCAGTACTTC	CASSTGEAYEQYF
TRBD1	TRBV27	TRBJ2-1	.	TGTGCCAGTCGAGACAGGGGGAGCTCCTACAATGAGCAGTTCTTC	CASRDRGSSYNEQFF
.	TRBV3-1	TRBJ1-1	.	TGTGCCAGCAGCCAAGATACCAGGGAGAACACTGAAGCTTTCTTT	CASSQDTRENTEAFF
.	TRBV10-3	TRBJ1-6	.	TGTGCCACCCGGATAGGGGTCTTGAGGAATTCACCCCTCCACTTT	CATRIGVLRNSPLHF
.	TRBV4-3	TRBJ2-6	once	TGCGCCAGCAGCCAAGATGGTTCGCCGTCTGGGGCCAACGTCCTGACTTTC	CASSQDGSPSGANVLTF
TRBD1	TRBV29-1	TRBJ2-2	once	TGCAGCGTTGAAGATCGCGGACAGGGGGGCACCGGGGAGCTGTTTTTT	CSVEDRGQGGTGELFF
.	TRBV20-1	TRBJ2-4	.	TGCAGTGCTAGAGAAAGGGGGGACAACATTCAGTACTTC	CSARERGDNIQYF
.	TRBV12-3/TRBV12-4	TRBJ1-1	.	TGTGCCAGCAGTTTGGGTCGGGGATTCACTGAAGCTTTCTTT	CASSLGRGFTEAFF
TRBD1	TRBV18	TRBJ2-1	.	TGTGCCAGCCAGGGACAGGGGCCGCGCACTCTCGACAATGAGCAGTTCTTC	CASQGQGPRTLDNEQFF
.	TRBV27	TRBJ2-3	.	TGTGCCAGCAGTTTGATCAGGGGCACAGATACGCAGTATTTT	CASSLIRGTDTQYF
.	TRBV19	TRBJ2-1	once	TGTGCCAGTAAAGAAGCCTACAATGAGCAGTTCTTC	CASKEAYNEQFF
TRBD1	TRBV19	TRBJ1-2	.	TGTGCCAGTAGTATAGGGACAGGGCTCTATGGCTACACCTTC	CASSIGTGLYGYTF
.	TRBV28	TRBJ1-6	.	TGTGCCAGCAGCTTTATCAATAATTCACCCCTCCACTTT	CASSFINNSPLHF
.	TRBV20-1	TRBJ2-3	.	TGCAGTGCTAGAGATCTCAGTGGAAACTCGCCGGCTCCCGAACGCACAGATACGCAGTATTTT	CSARDLSGNSPAPERTDTQYF
.	TRBV30	TRBJ2-1	.	TGTGCCTGGACCGTAATTAACCTTCGTGAGCAGTTCTTC	CAWTVINLREQFF
.	TRBV9	TRBJ1-1	once	TGTGCCAGCAGCTCTCGGACCGGTACTTTCTTT	CASSSRTGTFF
.	TRBV9	TRBJ1-1	.	TGTGCCAGCAGCGTCCACCCGAACACTGAAGCTTTCTTT	CASSVHPNTEAFF
.	TRBV27	TRBJ1-5	.	TGTGCCAGCAGTTTATCGGGGTATAGCAATCAGCCCCAGCATTTT	CASSLSGYSNQPQHF
.	TRBV5-1	TRBJ2-7	.	TGCGCCAGCAGCTTGGAGGGCGAAACTTACGAGCAGTACTTC	CASSLEGETYEQYF
.	TRBV27	TRBJ1-1	.	TGTGCCAGCAGCAGAAACAAAGGAGGCACTGAAGCTTTCTTT	CASSRNKGGTEAFF
TRBD1	TRBV27	TRBJ1-2	.	TGTGCCAGCAGACGCCCCGGGACAGAGTATGGCTACACCTTC	CASRRPGTEYGYTF
.	TRBV30	TRBJ2-7	.	TGTGCCTGGAGTGGTGAACAGCTCCCGAAGGAGCAGTACTTC	CAWSGEQLPKEQYF
.	TRBV12-5	TRBJ2-2	.	TGTGCTAGTGCTCTCTCGGAGGCCGGGGAGCTGTTTTTT	CASALSEAGELFF
.	TRBV30	TRBJ2-2	.	TGTGCCTGGAGTGGCGTTACCGGGGAGCTGTTTTTT	CAWSGVTGELFF
TRBD1	TRBV12-3/TRBV12-4	TRBJ1-2	.	TGTGCCAGCAGACCAAGGACAGGGGAAGACTATGGCTACACCTTC	CASRPRTGEDYGYTF
.	TRBV27	TRBJ2-7	.	TGTGCCAGCAGTGCGAGTCCCTTAGGTGGCTACGAGCAGTACTTC	CASSASPLGGYEQYF
.	TRBV30	TRBJ2-7	.	TGTGCCTGGAGTGTGACTGGCACGGACGGATCCTACGAGCAGTACTTC	CAWSVTGTDGSYEQYF
TRBD2	TRBV6-5	TRBJ2-2	.	TGTGCCAGCAGTTACACCGGGACTAGTGAGAACACCGGGGAGCTGTTTTTT	CASSYTGTSENTGELFF
.	TRBV27	TRBJ2-1	.	TGTGCCAGCACCACGGCAGGGGTCTACAATGAGCAGTTCTTC	CASTTAGVYNEQFF
.	TRBV13	TRBJ1-3	.	TGTGCCAGCAGCTTCGTTACGGACACCATATATTTT	CASSFVTDTIYF
TRBD1	TRBV24-1	TRBJ2-3	once	TGTGCCACCAGTGGTACGGGACAGAGCACAGATACGCAGTATTTT	CATSGTGQSTDTQYF
.	TRBV4-1	TRBJ2-5	.	TGCGCCAGCAGCCAGAAACAGGGAGGAGAGACCCAGTACTTC	CASSQKQGGETQYF
.	TRBV20-1	TRBJ1-2	.	TGCAGTGGCTGCTCGTGTTGGGGGGCGGATAACTATGGCTACACCTTC	CSGCSCWGADNYGYTF
.	TRBV7-2	TRBJ1-2	.	TGTGCCAGCAGCTTAGCGTCTGCCGATAACTATGGCTACACCTTC	CASSLASADNYGYTF
.	TRBV11-1	TRBJ2-6	.	TGTGCCAGCAGCGGGTGGCCGGAGGGGTTCTCCTCTGGGGCCAACGTCCTGACTTTC	CASSGWPEGFSSGANVLTF
.	TRBV4-1	TRBJ2-7	.	TGCGCCAGCAGCCAAGACGACGGGGGGCCTCGGGAGCAGTACTTC	CASSQDDGGPREQYF
.	TRBV9	TRBJ2-7	.	TGTGCCAGCAGCGTAGGAATAGAGCCGAGGGACGAGCAGTACTTC	CASSVGIEPRDEQYF
.	TRBV28	TRBJ2-5	.	TGTGCCAGCAACCCCCTCCGGACGGAGACCCAGTACTTC	CASNPLRTETQYF